This T cell receptor (beta chain) was identified in a study of blood T cell repertoires in COVID-19. Study-level information: From T cells, B-cell-depleted T cells, or PBMCs came the material, which was cDNA or gDNA.

Germline V gene sequence: CDR1 MNHEY, CDR2 SMNVEV (reference sequence). CDR3 length equals 13 residues. V was cut by 5 bases and J by 6 bases, with 12 bases left in between. Method: immunoSEQ multiplex PCR; TCRdb's copy keeps in-frame clones and lacks some. The table lists around 230,000 clones, approximately 83% of them singletons, with 3% to 4% in the top ten. The sample was PBMCs or T cells enriched from blood (not recorded which). This chain links TRBV27 with TRBJ2-3; D is undetermined. This clonotype was obtained from a woman in her thirties or forties with acute COVID-19. The CDR3 DNA is TGTGCCAGCAGTCTCCTCCCGGGTGATACGCAGTATTTT. Its translation: CASSLLPGDTQYF.